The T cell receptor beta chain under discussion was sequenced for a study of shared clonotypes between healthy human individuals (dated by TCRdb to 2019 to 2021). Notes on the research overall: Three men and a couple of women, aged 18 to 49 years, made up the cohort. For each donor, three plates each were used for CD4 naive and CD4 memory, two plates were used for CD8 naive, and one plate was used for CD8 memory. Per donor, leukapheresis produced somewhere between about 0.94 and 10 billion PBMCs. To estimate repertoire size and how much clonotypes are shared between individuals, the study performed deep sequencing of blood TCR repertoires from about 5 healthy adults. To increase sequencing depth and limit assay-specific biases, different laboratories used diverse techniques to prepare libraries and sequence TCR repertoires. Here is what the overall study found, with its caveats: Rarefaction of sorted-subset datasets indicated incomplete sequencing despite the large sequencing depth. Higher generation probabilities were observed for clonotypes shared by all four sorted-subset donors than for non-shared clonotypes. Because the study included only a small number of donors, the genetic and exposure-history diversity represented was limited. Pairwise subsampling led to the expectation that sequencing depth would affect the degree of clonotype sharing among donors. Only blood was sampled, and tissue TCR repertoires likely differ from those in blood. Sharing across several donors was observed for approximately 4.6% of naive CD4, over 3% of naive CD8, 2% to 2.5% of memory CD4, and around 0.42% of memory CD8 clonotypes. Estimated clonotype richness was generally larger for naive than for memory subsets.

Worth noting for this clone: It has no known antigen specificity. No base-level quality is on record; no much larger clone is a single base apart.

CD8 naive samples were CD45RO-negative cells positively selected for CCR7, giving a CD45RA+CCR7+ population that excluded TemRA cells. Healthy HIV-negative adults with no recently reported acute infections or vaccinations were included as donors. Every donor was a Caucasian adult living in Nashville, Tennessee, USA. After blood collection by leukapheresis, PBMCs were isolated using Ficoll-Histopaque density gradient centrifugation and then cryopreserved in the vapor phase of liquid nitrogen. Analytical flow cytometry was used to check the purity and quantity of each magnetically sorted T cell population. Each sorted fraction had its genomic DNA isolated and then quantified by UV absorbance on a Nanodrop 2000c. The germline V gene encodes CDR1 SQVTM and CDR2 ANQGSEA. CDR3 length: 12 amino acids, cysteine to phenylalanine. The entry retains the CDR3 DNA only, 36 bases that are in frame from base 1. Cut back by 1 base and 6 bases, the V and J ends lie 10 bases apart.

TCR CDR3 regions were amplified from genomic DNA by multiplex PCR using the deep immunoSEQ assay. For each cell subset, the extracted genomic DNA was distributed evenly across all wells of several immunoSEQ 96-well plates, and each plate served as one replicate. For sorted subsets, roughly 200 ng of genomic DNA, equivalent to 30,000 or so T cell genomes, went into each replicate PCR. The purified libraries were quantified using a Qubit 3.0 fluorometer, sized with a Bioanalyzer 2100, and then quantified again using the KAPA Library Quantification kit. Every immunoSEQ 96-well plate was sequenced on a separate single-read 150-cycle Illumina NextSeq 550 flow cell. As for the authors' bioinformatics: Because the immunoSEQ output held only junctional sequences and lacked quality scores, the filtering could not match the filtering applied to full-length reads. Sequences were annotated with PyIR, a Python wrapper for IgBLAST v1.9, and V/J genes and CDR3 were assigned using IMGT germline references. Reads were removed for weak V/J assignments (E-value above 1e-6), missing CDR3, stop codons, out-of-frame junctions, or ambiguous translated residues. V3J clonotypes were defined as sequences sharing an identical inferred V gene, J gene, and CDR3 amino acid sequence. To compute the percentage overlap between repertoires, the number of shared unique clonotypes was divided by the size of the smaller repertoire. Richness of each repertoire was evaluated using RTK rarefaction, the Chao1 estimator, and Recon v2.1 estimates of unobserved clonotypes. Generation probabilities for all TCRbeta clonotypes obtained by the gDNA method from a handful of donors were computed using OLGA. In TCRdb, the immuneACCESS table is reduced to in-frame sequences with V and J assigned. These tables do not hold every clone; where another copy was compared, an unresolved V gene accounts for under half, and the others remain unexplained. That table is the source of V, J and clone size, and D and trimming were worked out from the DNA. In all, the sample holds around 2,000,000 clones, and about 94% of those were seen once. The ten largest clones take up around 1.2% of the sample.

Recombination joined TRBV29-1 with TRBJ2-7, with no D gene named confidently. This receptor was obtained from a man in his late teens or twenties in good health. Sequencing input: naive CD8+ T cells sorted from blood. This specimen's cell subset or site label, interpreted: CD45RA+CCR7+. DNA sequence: TGCAGCGTTGAAGGGGTTCTGAGCGAGCAGTACTTC. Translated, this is CSVEGVLSEQYF.